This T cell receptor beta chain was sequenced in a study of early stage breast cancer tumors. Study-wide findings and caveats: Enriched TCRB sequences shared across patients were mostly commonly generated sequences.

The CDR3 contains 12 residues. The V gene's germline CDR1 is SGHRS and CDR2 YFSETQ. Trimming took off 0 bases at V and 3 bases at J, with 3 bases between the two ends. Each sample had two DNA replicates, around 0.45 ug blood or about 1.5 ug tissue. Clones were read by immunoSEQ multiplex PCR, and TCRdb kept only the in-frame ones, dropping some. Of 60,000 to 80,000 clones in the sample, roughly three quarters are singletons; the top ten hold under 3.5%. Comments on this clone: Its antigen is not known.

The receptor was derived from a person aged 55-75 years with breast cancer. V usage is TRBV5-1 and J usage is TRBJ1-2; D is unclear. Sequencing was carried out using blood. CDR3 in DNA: TGCGCCAGCAGCTTGGAGGACTATGGCTACACCTTC. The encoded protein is CASSLEDYGYTF. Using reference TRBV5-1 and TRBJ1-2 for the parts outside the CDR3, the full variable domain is KAGVTQTPRYLIKTRGQQVTLSCSPISGHRSVSWYQQTPGQGLQFLFEYFSETQRNKGNFPGRFSGRQFSNSRSEMNVSTLELGDSALYLCASSLEDYGYTFGSGTRLTVV.